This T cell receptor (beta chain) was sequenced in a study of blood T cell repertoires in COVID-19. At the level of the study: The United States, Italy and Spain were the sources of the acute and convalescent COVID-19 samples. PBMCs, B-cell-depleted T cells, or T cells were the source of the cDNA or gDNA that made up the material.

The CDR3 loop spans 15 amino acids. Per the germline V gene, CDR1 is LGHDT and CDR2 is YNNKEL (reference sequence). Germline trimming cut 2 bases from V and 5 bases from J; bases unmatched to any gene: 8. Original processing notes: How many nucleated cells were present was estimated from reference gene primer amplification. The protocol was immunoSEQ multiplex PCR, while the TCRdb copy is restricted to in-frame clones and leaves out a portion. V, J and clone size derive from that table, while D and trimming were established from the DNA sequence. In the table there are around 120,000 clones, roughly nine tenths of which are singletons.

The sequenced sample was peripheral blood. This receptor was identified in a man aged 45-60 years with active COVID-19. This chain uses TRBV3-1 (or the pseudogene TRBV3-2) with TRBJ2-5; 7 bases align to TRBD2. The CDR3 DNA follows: TGTGCCAGCAGCCAACAAGCGGGGATCGGGGAGACCCAGTACTTC. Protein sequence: CASSQQAGIGETQYF.